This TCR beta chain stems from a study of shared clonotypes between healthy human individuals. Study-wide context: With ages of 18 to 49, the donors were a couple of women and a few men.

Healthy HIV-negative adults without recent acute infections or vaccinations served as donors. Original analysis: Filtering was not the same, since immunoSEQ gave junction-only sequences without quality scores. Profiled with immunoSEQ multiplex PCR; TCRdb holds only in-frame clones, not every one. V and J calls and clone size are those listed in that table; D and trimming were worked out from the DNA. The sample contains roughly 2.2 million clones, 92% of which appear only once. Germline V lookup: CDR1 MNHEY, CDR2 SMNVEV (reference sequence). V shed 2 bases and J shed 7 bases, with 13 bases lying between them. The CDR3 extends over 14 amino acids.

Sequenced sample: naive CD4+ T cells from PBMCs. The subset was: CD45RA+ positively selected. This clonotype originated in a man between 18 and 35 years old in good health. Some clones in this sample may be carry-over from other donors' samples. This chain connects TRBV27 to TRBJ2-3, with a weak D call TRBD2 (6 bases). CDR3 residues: CASSLGMGGNTQYF. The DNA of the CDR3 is TGTGCCAGCAGTTTAGGTATGGGGGGAAATACGCAGTATTTT.